These 29 T cell receptor beta chains were all obtained from the same sample, sequenced in a study of identical twins. TCRdb analysed the 5' RACE reads with MiXCR anew, one entry per CDR3 protein. The top ten hold approximately 4% of the sample, which has some 250,000 distinct CDR3 sequences, roughly 12% seen once. In addition, the sample was reused for a study of yellow fever vaccine responses in identical twins.

The sequencing input was memory (CD45RO+) T cells sorted from blood. The origin of the receptors is a woman aged 18-30 years in good health.

The rearrangement joins TRBV7-9 to TRBJ1-4; TRBD1 aligns across 7 bases. The CDR3 contains 14 residues. Per the germline V gene, CDR1 is SEHNR and CDR2 is FQNEAQ (reference sequence). With 3 bases clipped from V and 8 bases from J, the junction kept 6 bases outside the gene matches. The CDR3 nucleotides read TGTGCCAGCAGCTTCACCGGGACAGACGAAAAACTGTTTTTT. It encodes CASSFTGTDEKLFF.

This clonotype was seen a few times. V usage is TRBV4-3 and J usage is TRBJ2-1, with TRBD2 identical over 9 bases. The CDR3 length is 15 residues. Germline V lookup: CDR1 LGHNA, CDR2 YSLEER. V trimming: 2 bases; J trimming: 3 bases; junction bases outside the gene matches: 2. DNA of the CDR3: TGCGCCAGCAGCCAATCGACTAGCGGCTACAATGAGCAGTTCTTC. Translated, it gives CASSQSTSGYNEQFF.

The CDR3 DNA sequence: TGTGCCAGCAGCCCCGGGACAGAGAAGGGCCGACTCACAGATACGCAGTATTTT. Protein sequence: CASSPGTEKGRLTDTQYF. This chain links TRBV12-3 or TRBV12-4 with TRBJ2-3, with 7 nucleotides matching TRBD1. The CDR3 is 18 residues long. V was clipped by 6 bases and J by 2 bases; unmatched bases: 17.

V is TRBV5-1 and J is TRBJ2-3; no clear D gene. Germline CDR1 SGHRS, CDR2 YFSETQ. The germline V and J ends were trimmed by 0 bases and 3 bases, with 8 bases remaining between them. The CDR3 spans 14 residues. For the CDR3, the DNA is TGCGCCAGCAGCTTGGAACCCACGACAGATACGCAGTATTTT. Residues: CASSLEPTTDTQYF. The whole variable domain, filled in from reference TRBV5-1 and TRBJ2-3, reads KAGVTQTPRYLIKTRGQQVTLSCSPISGHRSVSWYQQTPGQGLQFLFEYFSETQRNKGNFPGRFSGRQFSNSRSEMNVSTLELGDSALYLCASSLEPTTDTQYFGPGTRLTVL.

This clonotype was seen a few times. CDR3 sequence (DNA): TGTGCCAGCACCATCCCCCAGGGGGCTGACTACGAGCAGTACTTC. It translates to CASTIPQGADYEQYF. This chain joins TRBV7-9 and TRBJ2-7; 8 bases line up with TRBD1. V lost 7 bases and J lost 3; bases outside the gene matches: 11. The V gene's germline CDR1 is SEHNR and CDR2 FQNEAQ (reference sequence). The CDR3 is made up of 15 amino acids.

This clonotype was seen at least ten times. The chain employs TRBV28 and TRBJ2-7; tentatively, D is TRBD1 (6 bases). The CDR3 is made up of 13 amino acids. Germline CDR1 MDHEN, CDR2 SYDVKM. Deletions cut 6 bases from V and 2 bases from J, with 11 bases between. The CDR3 DNA follows: TGTGCCAGCAGACAGACAGGAACCTACGAGCAGTACTTC. Its protein is CASRQTGTYEQYF. The full variable domain, its missing parts supplied by reference TRBV28 and TRBJ2-7, is DVKVTQSSRYLVKRTGEKVFLECVQDMDHENMFWYRQDPGLGLRLIYFSYDVKMKEKGDIPEGYSVSREKKERFSLILESASTNQTSMYLCASRQTGTYEQYFGPGTRLTVT.

This clonotype was detected only a few times. The genes are TRBV20-1 and TRBJ2-1; possibly TRBD1 for D (5 bases). The CDR3 contains 14 residues. From germline, CDR1 is DFQATT and CDR2 SNEGSKA (reference sequence). With 6 bases removed from V and 0 bases from J, the gap between germline ends came to 12 bases. CDR3 sequence reads: CSAPDSSSYNEQFF. CDR3 nucleotide sequence: TGCAGTGCGCCTGACAGTAGCTCCTACAATGAGCAGTTCTTC.

In this sample, this clonotype turned up a few times. V is TRBV4-2 and J is TRBJ2-5, with 10 bases aligning to TRBD2. V shed 1 base and J 2 bases; nucleotides not matched to a gene: 7. The CDR3 consists of 17 residues. Germline V lookup: CDR1 LGHNA, CDR2 YNFKEQ. The CDR3 coding sequence is TGTGCCAGCAGCCAAGGCGGACTAGCGGTACTTCAAGAGACCCAGTACTTC. This gives the protein CASSQGGLAVLQETQYF.

This clonotype was counted only a few times. V gene TRBV7-6 combines with J gene TRBJ2-2; either TRBD1 or TRBD2 may fit D (6 bases each). Germline-derived CDR1 and CDR2 are SGHVS and FNYEAQ. Trimming pared 1 base from V and 1 base from J, leaving 10 bases between. CDR3 size: 16 residues. The CDR3 loop is CASSLEGGENTGELFF. The CDR3, as DNA: TGTGCCAGCAGCTTAGAGGGGGGCGAGAACACCGGGGAGCTGTTTTTT.

The chain recombines TRBV3-1 with TRBJ2-2, with TRBD2 identical over 10 bases. After removal of 10 bases from V and 4 bases from J, the junction contained 6 bases not matched to a gene. This CDR3 spans 14 amino acids. CDR1 and CDR2 from the germline V gene are LGHDT and YNNKEL (reference sequence). CDR3 sequence reads: CATKRGGGTGELFF. In DNA, the CDR3 is TGTGCCACGAAGCGGGGGGGCGGCACCGGGGAGCTGTTTTTT. The whole variable domain, filled in from reference TRBV3-1 and TRBJ2-2, reads DTAVSQTPKYLVTQMGNDKSIKCEQNLGHDTMYWYKQDSKKFLKIMFSYNNKELIINETVPNRFSPKSPDKAHLNLHINSLELGDSAVYFCATKRGGGTGELFFGEGSRLTVL.

The rearrangement uses TRBV7-2 and TRBJ2-1; 8 bases map to TRBD2. CDR3 length: 15 amino acids. J was trimmed by 4 bases and V by 2 bases; bases with no gene match: 4. Per the germline V gene, CDR1 is SGHTA and CDR2 is FQGNSA. The CDR3 sequence: CASSLNTGGYNEQFF. In DNA form, the CDR3 reads TGTGCCAGCAGCTTAAATACGGGAGGGTACAATGAGCAGTTCTTC.

This clonotype was detected ten times or more. The chain combines TRBV12-3 or TRBV12-4 with TRBJ1-2; D perhaps matches TRBD1 (5 bases). The CDR3 has 15 residues. V lost 6 bases and J lost 2, with 16 bases in between. CDR3 DNA: TGTGCCAGCAGCTCCGGGAGCAGGGCGAACTATGGCTACACCTTC. This gives the protein CASSSGSRANYGYTF.

This chain links TRBV20-1 with TRBJ2-1; tentatively, D is TRBD1 (5 bases). Trimming took 7 bases from V and 4 from J, leaving 11 bases between them. CDR1 DFQATT and CDR2 SNEGSKA come from the germline V gene (reference sequence). The CDR3 contains 12 residues. The CDR3 sequence is CSEKGLYNEQFF. The CDR3 region has the DNA TGCAGTGAGAAGGGGCTTTACAATGAGCAGTTCTTC.

This clonotype was counted only a few times. This chain joins TRBV18 and TRBJ2-7; tentatively, D is TRBD2 (5 bases). The V gene lost 2 bases and the J gene lost 3 bases, with 8 bases spanning the gap. Germline V gene lookup returns CDR1 KGHSH and CDR2 LQKENI. The CDR3 runs to 13 residues. In nucleotides, the CDR3 is TGTGCCAGCTCACCAGGACGGGACTACGAGCAGTACTTC. As protein: CASSPGRDYEQYF.

V usage is TRBV28 and J usage is TRBJ2-7; D perhaps matches TRBD1 (6 bases). Germline V gene data show CDR1 as MDHEN and CDR2 as SYDVKM. V was shortened by 5 bases and J by 4 bases, with 21 bases between the two germline ends. This CDR3 has 16 amino acids. The CDR3 nucleotides are TGTGCCAGCAGTAAGGTCGCCGGGCCCAGGGGTTACGAGCAGTACTTC. This gives the protein CASSKVAGPRGYEQYF.

The chain links TRBV4-3 to TRBJ2-2; D gene ambiguous. In germline, CDR1 is LGHNA, CDR2 YSLEER. The CDR3 is 15 amino acids. The V end lost 6 bases, the J end lost 0 bases, and 11 bases lay between the germline ends. The CDR3 DNA reads TGCGCCAGCAGAACCCAGCTCTCGAACACCGGGGAGCTGTTTTTT. It is translated as CASRTQLSNTGELFF.

This clonotype has at least ten counts. The V call is TRBV20-1, the J call TRBJ1-1; D unclear. The CDR3 loop spans 12 amino acids. Germline CDR1 and CDR2: DFQATT and SNEGSKA (reference sequence). V dropped 0 bases and J dropped 6 bases, with 8 bases sitting between them. For the CDR3, the DNA is TGCAGTGCTAGAGATTCGGATTCTGAAGCTTTCTTT. It is translated as CSARDSDSEAFF.

This clonotype was seen more than once but under ten times. J is TRBJ2-2 and V is TRBV10-3, with 7 bases that match TRBD1. The junction had 6 bases not matched to a gene; V was cut back by 7 bases and J by 4 bases. This CDR3 comprises 14 residues. Germline CDR1 and CDR2: ENHRY and SYGVKD. The CDR3 here is CAINKGQTTGELFF. CDR3 coding DNA: TGTGCCATCAATAAGGGACAGACCACCGGGGAGCTGTTTTTT.

The CDR3 coding sequence is TGTGCCAGCAGCCAACTAGCTTGGTACCAAGAGACCCAGTACTTC. Encoded protein: CASSQLAWYQETQYF. This chain joins TRBV14 and TRBJ2-5; D might be TRBD2 (5 bases). Trimming took 2 bases from V and 0 from J, leaving 10 bases between them. This CDR3 is 15 amino acids long. CDR1 and CDR2 from the germline V gene are SGHDN and FVKESK.

This clonotype was detected a few times. V gene TRBV11-2 combines with J gene TRBJ2-3, with a possible D match to TRBD1 (5 bases). Trimming shortened V by 0 bases and J by 2 bases, and 12 bases separated the two germline ends. Germline CDR1 and CDR2: SGHAT and FQNNGV. The CDR3 is 16 amino acids. In DNA form, the CDR3 reads TGTGCCAGCAGCTTAGACGGGCAGGGCTACACAGATACGCAGTATTTT. Its translation: CASSLDGQGYTDTQYF.

In this sample, this clonotype turned up a few times. V is TRBV20-1 and J is TRBJ2-1, with 8 bases fitting TRBD1. CDR1 is DFQATT, CDR2 SNEGSKA, per germline (reference sequence). CDR3 size: 12 residues. V was clipped by 4 bases and J by 8 bases; unmatched bases: 4. Here the CDR3 reads CSAIDRGYEQFF. CDR3 DNA: TGCAGTGCTATTGACAGGGGATATGAGCAGTTCTTC.

The chain carries TRBV9 and TRBJ2-5; 8 bases fit TRBD2. CDR3 length: 16 amino acids. The V gene end was trimmed by 0 bases and the J gene end by 4 bases; junction bases not matched to a gene: 8. Germline values: CDR1 SGDLS, CDR2 YYNGEE. The CDR3 here is CASSVDPGLVPETQYF. DNA for the CDR3: TGTGCCAGCAGCGTAGATCCGGGACTAGTCCCAGAGACCCAGTACTTC.

V usage is TRBV5-6 and J usage is TRBJ1-3; possibly TRBD1 for D (6 bases). There are 17 residues in the CDR3. Trimming took 0 bases from V and 0 from J, leaving 13 bases between them. CDR1 is SGHDT, CDR2 YYEEEE, per germline. This chain's CDR3 is CASSLVSGGSSGNTIYF. CDR3 nucleotide sequence: TGTGCCAGCAGCTTGGTCTCCGGGGGCTCCTCTGGAAACACCATATATTTT. The complete variable domain, with remaining parts taken from reference TRBV5-6 and TRBJ1-3, reads DAGVTQSPTHLIKTRGQQVTLRCSPKSGHDTVSWYQQALGQGPQFIFQYYEEEERQRGNFPDRFSGHQFPNYSSELNVNALLLGDSALYLCASSLVSGGSSGNTIYFGEGSWLTVV.

The chain has TRBV25-1 and TRBJ2-5; tentatively, D is TRBD2 (6 bases). Germline CDR1 MGHDK, CDR2 SYGVNS. This CDR3 spans 15 amino acids. V lost 3 bases and J lost 4, with 15 bases in between. The CDR3 region is CASSDPRREAETQYF. DNA for the CDR3: TGTGCCAGCAGTGACCCCCGGAGGGAGGCAGAGACCCAGTACTTC.

The chain combines TRBV4-3 with TRBJ2-2; 7 bases are shared with TRBD2. Germline CDR1 and CDR2: LGHNA and YSLEER. The length of the CDR3 is 19 residues. Trimming took 4 bases from V and 3 from J; bases not matched to a gene: 17. The CDR3: CASSPTWAGVGTHTGELFF. Written as DNA, the CDR3 is TGCGCCAGCAGCCCTACGTGGGCGGGAGTAGGGACGCACACCGGGGAGCTGTTTTTT.

This clonotype was seen many times. The gene calls are TRBV4-3 and TRBJ2-3; 8 bases line up with TRBD1. With 0 bases clipped from V and 2 bases from J, the junction kept 4 bases outside the gene matches. The CDR3 extends over 16 amino acids. CDR1 is LGHNA, CDR2 YSLEER, per germline. CDR3 DNA: TGCGCCAGCAGCCAAGACCCAGGGGGCCACACAGATACGCAGTATTTT. This translates into CASSQDPGGHTDTQYF.

This clonotype has at least ten counts. This chain uses TRBV5-1 with TRBJ1-1, with D tentatively TRBD1 (6 bases). V shed 4 bases and J shed 1 base, with 8 bases lying between them. The CDR3 spans 13 residues. Per the germline V gene, CDR1 is SGHRS and CDR2 is YFSETQ. The CDR3 DNA sequence: TGCGCCAGCAGCAAGGACAGGAACACTGAAGCTTTCTTT. Amino acid sequence: CASSKDRNTEAFF.

There are a few counts of this clonotype. The rearrangement links TRBV5-1 to TRBJ2-3; tentative D call: TRBD2 (6 bases). The germline V gene encodes CDR1 SGHRS and CDR2 YFSETQ. The CDR3 is 15 residues long. Trimming stripped 4 bases from V and 7 bases from J, with 19 bases between. CDR3 nucleotide sequence: TGCGCCAGCAGCCCGCGGCCGGCTAGCGCTCATACGCAGTATTTT. Translation gives CASSPRPASAHTQYF.

This clonotype came up a few times. The rearrangement joins TRBV10-3 to TRBJ2-3; D remains ambiguous. V lost 7 bases, J lost 1 base, and 24 bases lay in between. The CDR3 contains 18 residues. Per germline, CDR1 ENHRY and CDR2 SYGVKD. For the CDR3, the DNA is TGTGCCATCACGGACCGTCTATCGACCGCCGTGGGCACAGATACGCAGTATTTT. Protein sequence: CAITDRLSTAVGTDTQYF.